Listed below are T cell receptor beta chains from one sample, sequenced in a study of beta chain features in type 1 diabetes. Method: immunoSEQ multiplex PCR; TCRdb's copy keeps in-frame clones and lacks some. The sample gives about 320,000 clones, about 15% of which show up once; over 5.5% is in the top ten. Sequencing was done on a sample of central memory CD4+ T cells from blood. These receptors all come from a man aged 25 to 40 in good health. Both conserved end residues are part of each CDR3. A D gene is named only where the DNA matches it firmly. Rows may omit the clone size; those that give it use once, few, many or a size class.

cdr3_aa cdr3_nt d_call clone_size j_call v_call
CASSLAGLADSYNEQFF TGTGCCAGCAGCTTAGCGGGACTAGCGGACTCCTACAATGAGCAGTTCTTC TRBD2 few TRBJ2-1 TRBV7-9
CASSLGSGKMQETQYF TGTGCCAGCAGCTTGGGTAGCGGGAAGATGCAAGAGACCCAGTACTTC TRBD2 - TRBJ2-5 TRBV5-4
CASSQVRRIANYGYTF TGCGCCAGCAGCCAAGTGAGGCGCATAGCTAACTATGGCTACACCTTC - many TRBJ1-2 TRBV4-3
CASSVLRTQEQFF TGTGCCAGCTCGGTCCTTAGGACCCAAGAGCAGTTCTTC - - TRBJ2-1 TRBV4-2
CASSLGSGEKLFF TGTGCCAGCAGCTTGGGTAGTGGAGAAAAACTGTTTTTT - - TRBJ1-4 TRBV5-4
CASSITGTMNF TGTGCCAGCAGCATCACCGGGACAATGAACTTC - few TRBJ2-7 TRBV7-2
CASGLVLEATYGTDTQYF TGTGCTAGTGGTTTGGTACTGGAGGCCACGTATGGCACAGATACGCAGTATTTT - - TRBJ2-3 TRBV12-5
CASRRDNSYNEQFF TGTGCCAGCAGGAGAGACAACTCCTACAATGAGCAGTTCTTC - - TRBJ2-1 TRBV5-6
CASSLGPGSNGYTF TGTGCCAGCAGCTTAGGGCCAGGAAGTAATGGCTACACCTTC - few TRBJ1-2 TRBV7-2
CASSFTGDNNQPQHF TGCGCCAGCAGCTTCACAGGGGACAACAATCAGCCCCAGCATTTT TRBD1 - TRBJ1-5 TRBV5-1
CASSYGRADTQYF TGTGCCAGCAGTTACGGGAGGGCAGATACGCAGTATTTT TRBD2 - TRBJ2-3 TRBV6-5
CASSPSLLTDTQYF TGTGCCAGCAGCCCCTCGCTACTCACAGATACGCAGTATTTT - - TRBJ2-3 TRBV7-8
CSAGQGAFNEQFF TGCAGCGCCGGACAGGGGGCGTTCAATGAGCAGTTCTTC TRBD1 few TRBJ2-1 TRBV29-1
CASSLSASGGAYEQYF TGTGCCAGCAGTTTATCGGCTAGCGGGGGAGCTTATGAGCAGTACTTC TRBD2 few TRBJ2-7 TRBV27
CASSKQGTGYNEQFF TGCGCCAGCAGCAAACAAGGGACAGGGTACAATGAGCAGTTCTTC TRBD1 many TRBJ2-1 TRBV5-1
CASSLLGQETQYF TGTGCCAGCAGCTTATTGGGCCAAGAGACCCAGTACTTC - few TRBJ2-5 TRBV7-6
CASSAGIYTDTQYF TGTGCCAGCAGCGCGGGAATTTACACAGATACGCAGTATTTT - few TRBJ2-3 TRBV27
CASRGTGVQETQYF TGTGCCAGCAGGGGTACAGGGGTTCAAGAGACCCAGTACTTC TRBD1 - TRBJ2-5 TRBV6-1
CASTVEVNEKLFF TGTGCCAGCACGGTCGAGGTGAATGAAAAACTGTTTTTT - few TRBJ1-4 TRBV2
CAWTVPGRFAQYF TGTGCCTGGACCGTCCCGGGCCGATTTGCCCAGTACTTC - few TRBJ2-5 TRBV30
CASSARGQPQETQYF TGTGCCAGTAGTGCGAGGGGACAGCCCCAAGAGACCCAGTACTTC TRBD1 - TRBJ2-5 TRBV19
CASSRDSHNSPLHF TGTGCCAGCAGTCGGGACAGTCATAATTCACCCCTCCACTTT TRBD1 once TRBJ1-6 TRBV6-5
CASSLNSQETQYF TGCGCCAGCAGCTTAAACAGTCAAGAGACCCAGTACTTC - few TRBJ2-5 TRBV5-1
CASRRARNTGELFF TGTGCCAGCAGGAGGGCCAGGAACACCGGGGAGCTGTTTTTT - few TRBJ2-2 TRBV6-6
CATVARGRGYTF TGTGCCACAGTAGCACGTGGACGTGGCTACACCTTC - few TRBJ1-2 TRBV6-5
CASSLTSSDTQYF TGTGCCAGCAGCCTGACAAGCTCAGATACGCAGTATTTT - few TRBJ2-3 TRBV11-2
CASSERQGGPYGYTF TGTGCCAGCAGTGAAAGGCAGGGTGGGCCTTATGGCTACACCTTC - - TRBJ1-2 TRBV6-1
CASIQDRTDTQYF TGTGCCAGCATTCAGGACAGGACAGATACGCAGTATTTT TRBD1 few TRBJ2-3 TRBV6-6
CASYPPGRSSYNEQFF TGTGCCAGTTACCCCCCGGGCAGAAGCTCCTACAATGAGCAGTTCTTC - - TRBJ2-1 TRBV11-1
CDISQRPGTFMNTEAFF TGCGACATCAGCCAACGTCCCGGGACATTTATGAACACTGAAGCTTTCTTT - - TRBJ1-1 TRBV4-1
CASSLRFGDTQYF TGTGCCAGCAGCTTAAGGTTTGGGGATACGCAGTATTTT - - TRBJ2-3 TRBV7-7
CASSQGTGIYGYTF TGCGCCAGCAGCCAAGGGACAGGGATCTATGGCTACACCTTC TRBD1 few TRBJ1-2 TRBV4-3
CASSLDVNEQFF TGTGCCAGCAGCTTAGACGTAAATGAGCAGTTCTTC - many TRBJ2-1 TRBV7-2
CASRTGSRTGELFF TGTGCCAGCCGGACAGGGTCACGGACCGGGGAGCTGTTTTTT TRBD1 - TRBJ2-2 TRBV7-3
CATRGPGETQYF TGTGCAACTCGGGGGCCTGGGGAGACCCAGTACTTC - few TRBJ2-5 TRBV12-2
CASSLVPAGDEQFF TGTGCCAGCAGCTTGGTCCCAGCGGGGGATGAGCAGTTCTTC TRBD2 few TRBJ2-1 TRBV5-4
CASSLSGQRIYGYTF TGTGCCAGCAGTTTATCCGGACAAAGAATATATGGCTACACCTTC - - TRBJ1-2 TRBV27
CASSSSLGKWSPSSYNEQFF TGTGCCAGCAGCTCCTCTCTAGGGAAGTGGTCGCCTAGCTCCTACAATGAGCAGTTCTTC - - TRBJ2-1 TRBV5-5
CSVEASERSSGNTIYF TGCAGCGTTGAAGCCTCGGAACGTAGCTCTGGAAACACCATATATTTT - few TRBJ1-3 TRBV29-1
CASSPLEGQFVNYGYTF TGTGCCAGCAGCCCCTTAGAGGGACAGTTCGTTAACTATGGCTACACCTTC TRBD1 - TRBJ1-2 TRBV28
CASSLKAKSSPLHF TGTGCCAGCAGTTTGAAGGCCAAGAGTTCACCCCTCCACTTT - - TRBJ1-6 TRBV10-3
CASRARQGGFNEQFF TGTGCCAGCAGAGCCAGACAGGGAGGCTTCAATGAGCAGTTCTTC - many TRBJ2-1 TRBV6-1
CASSGGSGANVLTF TGTGCCAGCAGCGGCGGATCTGGGGCCAACGTCCTGACTTTC - many TRBJ2-6 TRBV6-5
CASTDNIAKNIQYF TGTGCCAGCACTGACAACATAGCCAAAAACATTCAGTACTTC - many TRBJ2-4 TRBV7-2
CATSGSLQETQYF TGTGCCACCAGCGGCTCACTCCAAGAGACCCAGTACTTC - few TRBJ2-5 TRBV15
CASGLAGGAEQFF TGTGCTAGTGGTTTGGCCGGAGGGGCTGAGCAGTTCTTC - - TRBJ2-1 TRBV12-5
CASSHGGRRGDEQFF TGTGCCAGCTCACACGGAGGTAGGAGGGGCGATGAGCAGTTCTTC - few TRBJ2-1 TRBV18
CASSIQGSGSGNTIYF TGTGCCAGCAGCATACAGGGGAGCGGCTCTGGAAACACCATATATTTT TRBD1 - TRBJ1-3 TRBV7-2
CASSQGLGETQYF TGTGCCAGCAGCCAAGGGTTGGGGGAGACCCAGTACTTC - - TRBJ2-5 TRBV4-2
CASRGQRGHQPQHF TGTGCCAGCAGAGGACAGAGGGGCCATCAGCCCCAGCATTTT - - TRBJ1-5 TRBV27
CASSFDPTSTDTQYF TGTGCCAGCAGCTTCGATCCCACTAGCACAGATACGCAGTATTTT - - TRBJ2-3 TRBV7-9
CASNIHGSDNEQFF TGCGCCAGCAATATACACGGGAGTGACAATGAGCAGTTCTTC - few TRBJ2-1 TRBV4-3
CASSLAGQGSQETQYF TGTGCCAGCAGCTTAGCGGGACAGGGATCGCAAGAGACCCAGTACTTC TRBD1 few TRBJ2-5 TRBV11-2
CASSPRDGGSTDTQYF TGTGCCAGCAGCCCCCGGGACGGCGGTAGCACAGATACGCAGTATTTT - - TRBJ2-3 TRBV5-5
CASFYRTGTGLQETQYF TGTGCCAGCTTTTACCGAACCGGGACAGGCCTCCAAGAGACCCAGTACTTC TRBD1 few TRBJ2-5 TRBV5-4
CASSPRDWQETQYF TGCGCCAGCAGCCCCCGGGACTGGCAAGAGACCCAGTACTTC - few TRBJ2-5 TRBV5-1
CASSLRTGVGGELFF TGTGCCAGCAGCCTCCGGACAGGCGTCGGCGGGGAGCTGTTTTTT TRBD1 - TRBJ2-2 TRBV7-3
CASSRSTGVISPLHF TGTGCCAGCAGCCGATCGACAGGGGTTATCTCACCCCTCCACTTT TRBD1 - TRBJ1-6 TRBV14
CASSLGLLAATGELFF TGTGCCAGCAGCTTGGGGTTACTAGCGGCTACCGGGGAGCTGTTTTTT TRBD2 - TRBJ2-2 TRBV5-4